One and the same sample provided the 18 T cell receptor beta chains below, sequenced in a study of vaccination effects on CD4 cells after COVID-19. The method was immunoSEQ multiplex PCR; TCRdb's version includes in-frame clones alone and lacks a portion of them. The table records tens of thousands of clones, about 67% of them present only once. These receptors have no known antigen. ViraFEST assay sequencing came after antigen-specific CD4+ T cells were expanded with viral peptide pools. An approximately ten-day culture period preceded the isolation of CD4+ T cells. Of the BNT162b2 and mRNA-1273 vaccines, participants received two doses of one or the other. Sequences were derived from CD4+ T cells from PBMCs cultured with HCoV-NL63 spike peptides, sampled after COVID-19 vaccination. These receptors all stem from a human donor who received a COVID-19 vaccine.

The CDR3 loop is CASSLSGTGKPTGELFF. CDR3 DNA sequence: TGCGCCAGCAGCTTGTCCGGGACAGGGAAGCCCACCGGGGAGCTGTTTTTT. This chain connects TRBV5-1 to TRBJ2-2; 9 bases map to TRBD1. V dropped 1 base and J dropped 4; count of bases not matched to a gene: 8. Per the germline V gene, CDR1 is SGHRS and CDR2 is YFSETQ. CDR3 size: 17 residues. The full variable domain, in which reference TRBV5-1 and TRBJ2-2 provide the parts outside the CDR3, is KAGVTQTPRYLIKTRGQQVTLSCSPISGHRSVSWYQQTPGQGLQFLFEYFSETQRNKGNFPGRFSGRQFSNSRSEMNVSTLELGDSALYLCASSLSGTGKPTGELFFGEGSRLTVL.

The chain uses TRBV6-1 and TRBJ1-2; 7 nucleotides line up with TRBD1. This CDR3 has 14 residues. With V trimmed by 2 bases and J by 8 bases, 8 bases remained unmatched. Germline V gives CDR1 MNHNS, CDR2 SASEGT. In DNA, the CDR3 is TGTGCCAGCAGTGAACGACAGGGCAACCGAGGCTACACCTTC. This codes for CASSERQGNRGYTF.

The V call is TRBV2, the J call TRBJ1-1; D is uncertain. Germline CDR1 and CDR2: SNHLY and FYNNEI. V was cut by 8 bases and J by 4 bases, with 11 bases left in between. There are 12 residues in the CDR3. Here the CDR3 reads CASAPGVTEAFF. The CDR3, as DNA: TGTGCCAGCGCCCCCGGGGTCACTGAAGCTTTCTTT.

The chain employs TRBV19 and TRBJ2-5; TRBD2 agrees at 11 bases. With V trimmed by 4 bases and J by 4 bases, 11 bases remained unmatched. Germline-derived CDR1 and CDR2 are LNHDA and SQIVND (reference sequence). This CDR3 region has 17 residues. CDR3 coding DNA: TGTGCCAGTAGTACCGGCTTACTAGCGGGAGTTATAGAGACCCAGTACTTC. It yields the protein CASSTGLLAGVIETQYF.

The chain recombines TRBV3-1 (or the pseudogene TRBV3-2) with TRBJ2-1; D may be TRBD2 (6 bases). The V gene lost 0 bases and the J gene lost 10 bases, with 13 bases spanning the gap. This CDR3 comprises 14 residues. Per the germline V gene, CDR1 is LGHDT and CDR2 is YNNKEL (reference sequence). CDR3 bases: TGTGCCAGCAGCCAAGAGAGGCTAGCGCTGGAGCAGTTCTTC. Its translation is CASSQERLALEQFF.

CDR3 in amino acids: CASSDRGAVQPQHF. In DNA, the CDR3 is TGTGCCAGCAGTGACCGGGGGGCAGTACAGCCCCAGCATTTT. The chain employs TRBV2 and TRBJ1-5; TRBD1 is a possible D gene (6 bases). Germline-derived CDR1 and CDR2 are SNHLY and FYNNEI. Trimming stripped 3 bases from V and 7 bases from J, with 13 bases between. CDR3 size: 14 residues. The entire variable domain, with the rest obtained from reference TRBV2 and TRBJ1-5, is as follows: EPEVTQTPSHQVTQMGQEVILRCVPISNHLYFYWYRQILGQKVEFLVSFYNNEISEKSEIFDDQFSVERPDGSNFTLKIRSTKLEDSAMYFCASSDRGAVQPQHFGDGTRLSIL.

The chain recombines TRBV5-6 with TRBJ2-7, with 10 positions matching TRBD2. This CDR3 comprises 14 residues. V shed 4 bases and J 3 bases; nucleotides not matched to a gene: 4. CDR1 and CDR2 (germline): SGHDT, YYEEEE. CDR3 amino acids: CASSGSGGVYEQYF. The CDR3 nucleotides are TGTGCCAGCAGCGGCAGCGGGGGGGTCTACGAGCAGTACTTC.

V is TRBV9 and J is TRBJ1-6; the match to TRBD1 covers 9 bases. CDR3 length equals 16 residues. The germline CDR1 and CDR2 sequences are SGDLS and YYNGEE. Germline trimming cut 2 bases from V and 12 bases from J; bases unmatched to any gene: 12. DNA for the CDR3: TGTGCCAGCAGCGTTTCCCCGGGACAGGGTATGGTACCCCTCCACTTT. It encodes CASSVSPGQGMVPLHF.

The chain joins TRBV7-9 to TRBJ2-3, with TRBD2 matching over 8 bases. V shed 3 bases and J 1 base; nucleotides not matched to a gene: 0. The CDR3 covers 14 residues. Germline V gene sequence: CDR1 SEHNR, CDR2 FQNEAQ (reference sequence). This CDR3 reads CASSLRGGTDTQYF. CDR3 DNA: TGTGCCAGCAGCTTGCGGGGGGGCACAGATACGCAGTATTTT.

The chain employs TRBV12-5 and TRBJ1-1, with D hard to call. With 2 bases removed from V and 5 bases from J, the gap between germline ends came to 6 bases. CDR1 and CDR2 from the germline V gene are LGHNT and FRNRAP. This CDR3 is 12 amino acids long. CDR3: CASGLPQTEAFF. The CDR3 DNA sequence: TGTGCTAGTGGTTTGCCCCAGACTGAAGCTTTCTTT.

This clone showed up just a few times. The rearrangement links TRBV7-9 to TRBJ2-7; 9 bases are shared with TRBD2. The V gene's germline CDR1 is SEHNR and CDR2 FQNEAQ (reference sequence). The V gene end was trimmed by 1 base and the J gene end by 7 bases; junction bases not matched to a gene: 8. CDR3 length: 15 residues. The CDR3 DNA is TGTGCCAGCAGCTTAGTTCAGGTAGCGGGGGTTGAGCAGTACTTC. It yields the protein CASSLVQVAGVEQYF. Looking up the rest from reference TRBV7-9 and TRBJ2-7 gives the full variable domain: DTGVSQNPRHKITKRGQNVTFRCDPISEHNRLYWYRQTLGQGPEFLTYFQNEAQLEKSRLLSDRFSAERPKGSFSTLEIQRTEQGDSAMYLCASSLVQVAGVEQYFGPGTRLTVT.

V is TRBV4-1 and J is TRBJ1-2, with TRBD1 as a possible D gene (5 bases). Germline values: CDR1 MGHRA, CDR2 YSYEKL. This CDR3 region has 15 residues. V lost 0 bases, J lost 2 bases, and 10 bases lay in between. The CDR3 loop is CASSQDGGTNYGYTF. CDR3 nucleotide sequence: TGCGCCAGCAGCCAAGATGGGGGGACCAACTATGGCTACACCTTC.

The chain carries TRBV9 and TRBJ1-4; maybe TRBD1 (6 bases). This CDR3 region has 14 residues. CDR1 and CDR2 from the germline V gene are SGDLS and YYNGEE. V dropped 3 bases and J dropped 8 bases, with 14 bases sitting between them. CDR3 region: CASSEGTRMEKLFF. The CDR3 DNA follows: TGTGCCAGCAGCGAAGGGACAAGGATGGAAAAACTGTTTTTT. The full variable domain, with the rest looked up from reference TRBV9 and TRBJ1-4, is DSGVTQTPKHLITATGQRVTLRCSPRSGDLSVYWYQQSLDQGLQFLIQYYNGEERAKGNILERFSAQQFPDLHSELNLSSLELGDSALYFCASSEGTRMEKLFFGSGTQLSVL.

The chain carries TRBV6-5 and TRBJ2-7, with TRBD1 identical over 10 bases. CDR1 is MNHEY, CDR2 SVGAGI, per germline. The trim removed 0 bases at V and 4 bases at J, leaving 6 bases unmatched. The CDR3 totals 16 residues. For the CDR3, the DNA is TGTGCCAGCAGTTACTCGGGTGGACAGGGGGTTTACGAGCAGTACTTC. It codes for CASSYSGGQGVYEQYF.

By frequency in the sample, this clone is medium-sized. V usage is TRBV7-7 and J usage is TRBJ2-1; D possibly uses TRBD1 or TRBD2 (5 bases each). The germline V and J ends were trimmed by 4 bases and 2 bases, with 15 bases remaining between them. The germline CDR1 and CDR2 sequences are SSHAT and FNYEAQ (reference sequence). The CDR3 loop spans 16 amino acids. The DNA for the CDR3 is TGTGCCAGCAGCTCGGGACGGACAATAGCCTACAATGAGCAGTTCTTC. This sequence encodes CASSSGRTIAYNEQFF.

This chain links TRBV4-1 with TRBJ2-1; 8 bases map to TRBD2. CDR1 and CDR2 (germline): MGHRA, YSYEKL. This CDR3 spans 14 amino acids. With V trimmed by 4 bases and J by 5 bases, 4 bases remained unmatched. CDR3 DNA: TGCGCCAGCAGCCTACTAGCGGAACACAATGAGCAGTTCTTC. Protein: CASSLLAEHNEQFF.

J is TRBJ2-5 and V is TRBV29-1, with D possibly being TRBD2 (6 bases). Deletions cut 4 bases from V and 7 bases from J, with 19 bases between. Germline values: CDR1 SQVTM, CDR2 ANQGSEA. This CDR3 region has 14 residues. The CDR3 DNA follows: TGCAGCGTTGTGGGTGTCGGGGGAGCGGCGACCCAGTACTTC. Amino acids: CSVVGVGGAATQYF.

The rearrangement joins TRBV27 to TRBJ2-4, with D maybe TRBD2 (6 bases). This CDR3 is built from 15 residues. The germline V gene encodes CDR1 MNHEY and CDR2 SMNVEV (reference sequence). Trimming took off 2 bases at V and 6 bases at J, with 14 bases between the two ends. The CDR3 DNA is TGTGCCAGCAGTTTAAGGGCGACTAGTTTAAACATTCAGTACTTC. It is translated as CASSLRATSLNIQYF.